This T cell receptor (beta chain) was sequenced in a study of blood T cell repertoires in COVID-19. The data were produced by immunoSEQ multiplex PCR, yet TCRdb's version contains in-frame clones alone and is incomplete. The table includes fewer than 250,000 clones, about nine tenths detected once. The CDR3 contains 16 residues. Per the germline V gene, CDR1 is SNHLY and CDR2 is FYNNEI. The V and J ends lost 10 bases and 0 bases, in that order; junction bases with no gene match: 10. Individuals drawn from some 25 US areas were roughly 18 to 100 years old. Input material: PBMCs or T cells enriched from blood (not recorded which). This receptor was identified in a man aged 30 to 45 in a cohort exposed to, infected with or recovered from COVID-19 (not recorded which). This sequence joins TRBV2 and TRBJ2-1; the match to TRBD2 covers 9 bases. In nucleotides, the CDR3 is TGTGCCACCGCTCTGGGGACTAGCTCCTCCTACAATGAGCAGTTCTTC. As protein: CATALGTSSSYNEQFF.